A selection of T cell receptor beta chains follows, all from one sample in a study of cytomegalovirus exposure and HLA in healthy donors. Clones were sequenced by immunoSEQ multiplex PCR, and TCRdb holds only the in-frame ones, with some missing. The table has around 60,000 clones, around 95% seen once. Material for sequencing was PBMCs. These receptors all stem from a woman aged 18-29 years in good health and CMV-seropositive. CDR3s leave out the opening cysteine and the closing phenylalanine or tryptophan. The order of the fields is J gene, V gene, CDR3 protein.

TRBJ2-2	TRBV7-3	ASSSVSGQGAAELF
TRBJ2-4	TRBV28	ASRSFRGAKNIQY
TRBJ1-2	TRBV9	ASSFGRGWGYGYT
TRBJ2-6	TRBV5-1	ASTLTRSGANVLT
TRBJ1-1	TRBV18	ASSPGSTNTEAF
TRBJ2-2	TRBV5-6	ASSSLLVTGELF
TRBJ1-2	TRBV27	ASSLAQGDYGYT
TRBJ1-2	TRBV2	ASSEEVRDYGYT
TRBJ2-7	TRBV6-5	ASSPGLAGGYEQY
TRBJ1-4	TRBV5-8	ASSPLWGGNGEKLF
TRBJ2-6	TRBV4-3	ASSLRETGHGANVLT
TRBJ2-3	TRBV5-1	ASSPAEGTSHPPDTQY
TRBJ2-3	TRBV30	AWSALKTTSTDTQY
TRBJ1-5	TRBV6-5	ASSPSQGGHQPQH
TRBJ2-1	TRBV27	ASSLQGGNEQF
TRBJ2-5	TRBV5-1	ASSLATGLQETQY